These T cell receptor beta chains were read from a single sample in a study of blood T cell repertoires in COVID-19. Clones were sequenced by immunoSEQ multiplex PCR, and TCRdb holds only the in-frame ones, with some missing. The table shows 300,000 to 350,000 clones, with almost 90% occurring only once. The sample consisted of peripheral blood. These receptors were collected from a woman aged 35 to 49 with COVID-19, enrolled during active disease. The CDR3 runs from the conserved cysteine through the conserved F or W. The D gene is left open where the match is weak. Size tells how often a clone was seen (once, few, many) or the class of an expanded clone, and some rows leave it out.

V	D	size	J	CDR3	DNA
TRBV12-3/TRBV12-4	-	-	TRBJ2-7	CASSTAYEQYF	TGTGCCAGCAGCACAGCTTACGAGCAGTACTTC
TRBV5-6	-	-	TRBJ1-1	CASSWRGVGVRSAEAFF	TGTGCCAGCAGCTGGAGGGGTGTGGGGGTACGATCGGCTGAAGCTTTCTTT
TRBV11-1	TRBD1	-	TRBJ2-7	CATRPGTGLYEQYF	TGTGCGACCCGACCAGGGACAGGGCTCTACGAGCAGTACTTC
TRBV5-5	-	-	TRBJ1-1	CASSPLPPAGEAFF	TGTGCCAGCAGCCCGTTACCCCCCGCCGGTGAAGCTTTCTTT
TRBV19	-	-	TRBJ2-7	CASRKVALGEQYF	TGTGCCAGTAGGAAAGTGGCCCTCGGGGAGCAGTACTTC
TRBV15	-	few	TRBJ1-5	CATSRTRQVQPQHF	TGTGCCACCAGCAGGACCAGACAGGTCCAGCCCCAGCATTTT
TRBV2	-	-	TRBJ2-1	CASSESRNAPPSSLGEQFF	TGTGCCAGCAGTGAGAGCCGAAACGCCCCCCCTTCTAGTCTGGGTGAGCAGTTCTTC
TRBV29-1	-	-	TRBJ2-5	CSVGVTVNQETQYF	TGCAGCGTTGGAGTGACAGTCAACCAAGAGACCCAGTACTTC
TRBV27	-	once	TRBJ2-1	CASSLSPGAPPQYNEQFF	TGTGCCAGCAGTTTATCCCCGGGAGCGCCCCCCCAATACAATGAGCAGTTCTTC
TRBV19	TRBD2	-	TRBJ2-3	CASTLAGGGRTDTQYF	TGTGCCAGTACCCTCGCGGGGGGCGGGAGAACAGATACGCAGTATTTT
TRBV6-5	-	-	TRBJ1-1	CASSYSRGRATEAFF	TGTGCCAGCAGTTACTCTAGGGGGAGGGCCACTGAAGCTTTCTTT